This T cell receptor beta chain is drawn from a study of graft-versus-host responses after intestinal transplantation. Study outcomes and limitations: Recipient-marrow GvH clones were detected, some having first appeared in ileum or blood.

Notes on this clone: Its specificity is not known.

The CDR3 length is 13 residues. The germline CDR1 and CDR2 sequences are KGHSH and LQKENI. Trimming took off 3 bases at V and 4 bases at J, with 7 bases between the two ends. Repertoires were generated with immunoSEQ multiplex PCR, while TCRdb's copy carries only in-frame clones and drops some. The data hold almost 55,000 clones, with roughly nine tenths observed a single time. This TCR derives from a human patient who received an intestinal transplant, so some T cells may come from the graft donor. This specimen consisted of PBMCs, obtained more than 650 days after intestinal transplant. V and J are TRBV18 and TRBJ1-3; tentative D call: TRBD1 (5 bases). In nucleotides, the CDR3 is TGTGCCAGCTCACCGACAGAAGGAAACACCATATATTTT. Its translation: CASSPTEGNTIYF.